Listed here are 25 T cell receptor beta chains from one sample, sequenced in a study of blood T cell repertoires in COVID-19. Method: immunoSEQ multiplex PCR; TCRdb's copy keeps in-frame clones and lacks some. Among approximately 40,000 clones, approximately 85% were seen once, and the ten largest hold 44%. The sequenced material came from peripheral blood. These TCRs come from a man in his 60s with active or convalescent COVID-19.

The rearrangement joins TRBV29-1 to TRBJ1-3; no definite D call. This CDR3 spans 13 amino acids. With 2 bases removed from V and 4 bases from J, the gap between germline ends came to 9 bases. Germline CDR1 and CDR2: SQVTM and ANQGSEA. CDR3 in amino acids: CSVEWQKGNTIYF. The CDR3 DNA follows: TGCAGCGTTGAATGGCAGAAAGGAAACACCATATATTTT.

In DNA form, the CDR3 reads TGTGCCAGCGGGGGACAGGGGGCTATTTCACCCCTCCACTTT. Residues: CASGGQGAISPLHF. This chain links TRBV6-5 with TRBJ1-6; 12 nucleotides agree with TRBD1. There are 14 residues in the CDR3. The ends lost 8 bases at V and 9 bases at J; junction bases unmatched: 5. Per the germline V gene, CDR1 is MNHEY and CDR2 is SVGAGI.

The chain couples TRBV20-1 to TRBJ2-3; a weak D match, TRBD1 (6 bases). The ends were cut back, 5 bases at V and 6 bases at J, with 9 bases in the middle. CDR1 DFQATT and CDR2 SNEGSKA come from the germline V gene (reference sequence). This CDR3 has 11 amino acids. CDR3 nucleotide sequence: TGCAGTGCTCTGAGGGGGGATACGCAGTATTTT. Its translation: CSALRGDTQYF.

The CDR3 DNA is TGCGCCAGCAGTACTAGCAGGATCACAGATACGCAGTATTTT. This encodes CASSTSRITDTQYF. This chain joins TRBV5-1 and TRBJ2-3; D is perhaps TRBD2 (6 bases). Trimming left V 5 bases short and J 2 bases short, with 12 bases between. This CDR3 is 14 amino acids long. Germline V lookup: CDR1 SGHRS, CDR2 YFSETQ.

This chain uses TRBV7-2 with TRBJ2-5; the D gene is possibly TRBD1 (6 bases). The CDR3 covers 17 residues. V lost 0 bases and J lost 4, with 18 bases in between. From germline, CDR1 is SGHTA and CDR2 FQGNSA. The CDR3 sequence: CASSLAGGGVVPETQYF. The CDR3 DNA follows: TGTGCCAGCAGCTTAGCAGGGGGTGGGGTAGTCCCAGAGACCCAGTACTTC.

The genes are TRBV28 and TRBJ1-6; tentative D call: TRBD1 (6 bases). Germline V gene lookup returns CDR1 MDHEN and CDR2 SYDVKM. The V end lost 6 bases, the J end lost 6 bases, and 12 bases lay between the germline ends. The CDR3 contains 14 residues. CDR3 amino acids: CASSGGAGNSPLHF. The DNA of the CDR3 is TGTGCCAGCAGCGGGGGGGCGGGTAATTCACCCCTCCACTTT.

The chain combines TRBV5-1 with TRBJ2-5; 9 nucleotides agree with TRBD2. Germline CDR1 is SGHRS and CDR2 is YFSETQ. The CDR3 runs 16 residues. The trim removed 0 bases at V and 4 bases at J, leaving 7 bases unmatched. CDR3 sequence: CASSLVPSGVGETQYF. The CDR3 DNA is TGCGCCAGCAGCTTGGTCCCTAGCGGGGTAGGAGAGACCCAGTACTTC.

In its sample, this clone was seen once. The chain joins TRBV5-6 to TRBJ1-6; 9 positions match TRBD1. The CDR3 totals 13 residues. With 4 bases clipped from V and 7 bases from J, the junction kept 0 bases outside the gene matches. Germline V lookup: CDR1 SGHDT, CDR2 YYEEEE. The CDR3 loop is CASSGQGNSPLHF. The CDR3 region has the DNA TGTGCCAGCAGCGGACAGGGGAATTCACCCCTCCACTTT.

V gene TRBV19 combines with J gene TRBJ2-2, with D perhaps TRBD1 (5 bases). The germline V and J ends were trimmed by 5 bases and 4 bases, with 11 bases remaining between them. Germline V gives CDR1 LNHDA, CDR2 SQIVND (reference sequence). CDR3 length: 14 amino acids. This CDR3 reads CASSQGQGTGELFF. For the CDR3, the DNA is TGTGCCAGTAGTCAGGGTCAAGGCACCGGGGAGCTGTTTTTT.

Many counts were recorded for this clone. V gene TRBV12-3 or TRBV12-4 combines with J gene TRBJ2-3; no definite D call. The CDR3 totals 12 residues. Trimming stripped 1 base from V and 5 bases from J, with 4 bases between. This CDR3 is CASSLVRDTQYF. The CDR3 nucleotides are TGTGCCAGCAGTTTAGTCCGAGATACGCAGTATTTT.

The rearrangement uses TRBV24-1 and TRBJ2-2; 7 bases map to TRBD2. The CDR3 is made up of 15 amino acids. With V trimmed by 7 bases and J by 5 bases, 9 bases remained unmatched. Looked up from germline, CDR1 is KGHDR and CDR2 is SFDVKD. CDR3 nucleotides: TGTGCCACCAGCGTGGGGGGGAAAAGGACCGGGGAGCTGTTTTTT. Protein: CATSVGGKRTGELFF.

V gene TRBV6-5 combines with J gene TRBJ2-3; the D gene is possibly TRBD1 (5 bases). The ends were cut back, 6 bases at V and 2 bases at J, with 12 bases in the middle. This CDR3 has 14 residues. The germline gives CDR1 MNHEY, CDR2 SVGAGI. Written as DNA, the CDR3 is TGTGCCAGCAGCCCCAGGGTCCCCACAGATACGCAGTATTTT. Translated: CASSPRVPTDTQYF.

This chain connects TRBV19 to TRBJ2-5; 15 bases fit TRBD2. CDR3 size: 18 residues. The germline CDR1 and CDR2 sequences are LNHDA and SQIVND (reference sequence). V shed 6 bases, J shed 4 bases, and the junction held 12 bases outside the gene matches. This chain's CDR3 is CASSPSGLAGGPRETQYF. The DNA of the CDR3 is TGTGCCAGTAGCCCATCGGGACTAGCGGGAGGCCCCAGAGAGACCCAGTACTTC.

The gene calls are TRBV7-9 and TRBJ1-2, with a possible D match to TRBD1 (5 bases). The CDR3 loop spans 15 amino acids. With 4 bases removed from V and 2 bases from J, the gap between germline ends came to 14 bases. CDR1 and CDR2 (germline): SEHNR, FQNEAQ (reference sequence). CDR3 bases: TGTGCCAGCAGCTCCGGGGGGGGACCGAACTATGGCTACACCTTC. Translating it yields CASSSGGGPNYGYTF.

This chain connects TRBV7-2 to TRBJ2-1; possible D gene TRBD2, 6 bases. Germline CDR1 reads SGHTA; CDR2 reads FQGNSA. This CDR3 comprises 16 residues. The V end lost 1 base, the J end lost 4 bases, and 14 bases lay between the germline ends. Here the CDR3 DNA reads TGTGCCAGCAGCTTAGGTCTCGCGGCGGGGTACAATGAGCAGTTCTTC. Translating gives CASSLGLAAGYNEQFF.

The chain carries TRBV30 and TRBJ1-6, with 9 bases matching TRBD1. The CDR3 loop spans 16 amino acids. Germline V gene sequence: CDR1 GTSNPN, CDR2 SVGIG (reference sequence). With 2 bases clipped from V and 9 bases from J, the junction kept 11 bases outside the gene matches. The CDR3 region has the DNA TGTGCCTGGAGTCCAACGCCGGGACAGGGACTTTCACCCCTCCACTTT. The encoded protein is CAWSPTPGQGLSPLHF.

The V gene is TRBV18, the J gene TRBJ1-6, with 7 positions matching TRBD1. V shed 5 bases and J 9 bases; nucleotides not matched to a gene: 13. CDR3 size: 16 residues. Germline V gives CDR1 KGHSH, CDR2 LQKENI. CDR3 protein: CASSDLRGGGASPLHF. The CDR3 region has the DNA TGTGCCAGCTCAGACCTCCGTGGAGGGGGCGCTTCACCCCTCCACTTT.

DNA of the CDR3: TGTGCCAGCAGTGAAGCGCTTCGGGACAGGGGTGGCTACACCTTC. As protein: CASSEALRDRGGYTF. The V gene is TRBV6-1, the J gene TRBJ1-2; 10 bases are shared with TRBD1. With 0 bases clipped from V and 7 bases from J, the junction kept 5 bases outside the gene matches. The CDR3 runs to 15 residues. The germline CDR1 and CDR2 sequences are MNHNS and SASEGT.

V and J are TRBV5-1 and TRBJ1-2; 9 positions match TRBD1. Looked up from germline, CDR1 is SGHRS and CDR2 is YFSETQ. After removal of 5 bases from V and 8 bases from J, the junction contained 7 bases not matched to a gene. CDR3 length: 13 amino acids. The CDR3 nucleotides are TGCGCCAGCAGGTCCGACAGGGGGAACGGCTACACCTTC. Protein sequence: CASRSDRGNGYTF.

The chain links TRBV29-1 to TRBJ1-4, with D perhaps matching TRBD1 (6 bases). The germline V and J ends were trimmed by 5 bases and 5 bases, with 9 bases remaining between them. This CDR3 is 12 amino acids long. Germline V gene lookup returns CDR1 SQVTM and CDR2 ANQGSEA. CDR3: CSVLGQNEKLFF. The CDR3 region has the DNA TGCAGCGTTCTAGGACAGAATGAAAAACTGTTTTTT. Full variable domain (missing parts from reference TRBV29-1 and TRBJ1-4): SAVISQKPSRDICQRGTSLTIQCQVDSQVTMMFWYRQQPGQSLTLIATANQGSEATYESGFVIDKFPISRPNLTFSTLTVSNMSPEDSSIYLCSVLGQNEKLFFGSGTQLSVL.

The CDR3 sequence is CASRLNTGGYAEAFF. CDR3 bases: TGTGCCAGCAGGTTAAACACAGGGGGTTACGCTGAAGCTTTCTTT. The gene calls are TRBV2 and TRBJ1-1; TRBD1 aligns across 8 bases. Germline CDR1 is SNHLY and CDR2 is FYNNEI. This CDR3 has 15 amino acids. The V segment lost 6 bases and the J segment 6 bases; nucleotides outside the gene matches: 12.

This clone is a singleton in its sample. The rearrangement uses TRBV23-1 and TRBJ2-7, with 9 bases fitting TRBD1. TRBV23-1 carries the ORF label, with uncertain function. The CDR3 spans 19 residues. The junction had 20 bases not matched to a gene; V was cut back by 4 bases and J by 4 bases. In DNA form, the CDR3 reads TGCGCCAGCAGTCCCGGCATAGAGGGTCGGGCGACAGGGGGGTACGAGCAGTACGTC. Protein product: CASSPGIEGRATGGYEQYV.

This chain's CDR3 is CASSTGLAGGNEQFF. CDR3 coding DNA: TGTGCCAGCAGCACCGGACTAGCGGGGGGCAATGAGCAGTTCTTC. The chain has TRBV5-4 and TRBJ2-1, with 14 bases aligning to TRBD2. The CDR3 is 15 amino acids. V shed 4 bases and J 6 bases; nucleotides not matched to a gene: 3. Germline CDR1 is SGHNT and CDR2 is YYREEE (reference sequence).

The V and J genes are TRBV20-1 and TRBJ2-3, with D uncertain. This CDR3 spans 11 amino acids. V was trimmed by 6 bases and J by 4 bases, leaving 8 bases between them. The V gene's germline CDR1 is DFQATT and CDR2 SNEGSKA (reference sequence). This chain's CDR3 is CSALYSDTQYF. Written as DNA, the CDR3 is TGCAGTGCCCTATACTCAGATACGCAGTATTTT.

The rearrangement uses TRBV5-4 and TRBJ2-3, with 12 nucleotides matching TRBD2. Trimming cost V 0 bases and J 5 bases; bases outside gene matches: 4. Germline CDR1 reads SGHNT; CDR2 reads YYREEE (reference sequence). The CDR3 has 16 residues. The CDR3 here is CASSLGLAGGQDTQYF. The CDR3 coding sequence is TGTGCCAGCAGCTTGGGGCTAGCGGGGGGGCAAGATACGCAGTATTTT.